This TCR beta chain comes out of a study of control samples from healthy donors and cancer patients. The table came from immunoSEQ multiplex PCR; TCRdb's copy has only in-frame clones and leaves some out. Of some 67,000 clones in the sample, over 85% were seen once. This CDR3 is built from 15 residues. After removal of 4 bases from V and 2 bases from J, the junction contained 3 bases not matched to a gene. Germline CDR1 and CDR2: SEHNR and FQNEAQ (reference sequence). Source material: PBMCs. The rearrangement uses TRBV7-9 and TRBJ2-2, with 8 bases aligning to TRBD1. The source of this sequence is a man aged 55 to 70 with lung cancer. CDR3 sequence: CASSYGQGNTGELFF. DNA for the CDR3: TGTGCCAGCAGCTACGGACAGGGAAACACCGGGGAGCTGTTTTTT.